Listed below are T cell receptor beta chains from one sample, sequenced in a study of blood T cell repertoires in COVID-19. Here immunoSEQ multiplex PCR was the method, and the copy in TCRdb shows in-frame clones only, minus some. Here the sample spans more than 400,000 clones, 75% to 90% being singletons. The sequencing sample was made of peripheral blood. These receptors were taken from a human donor in a cohort sampled during active COVID-19. CDR3s include the opening cysteine and the closing phenylalanine or tryptophan. A D gene is named only where the DNA matches it firmly. A row's size may be missing; if present it is once, few, many or a size class.

length: 11; J: TRBJ1-2; V: TRBV10-3; size: .; D: TRBD1; DNA: TGTGCCATGACAGGGGGGAATGGCTACACCTTC; CDR3: CAMTGGNGYTF
length: 18; J: TRBJ2-1; V: TRBV15; size: .; D: TRBD2; DNA: TGTGCCACCAGCAGAGATCGGAGGCTAGCGGGAGGGTACAATGAGCAGTTCTTC; CDR3: CATSRDRRLAGGYNEQFF
length: 14; J: TRBJ1-2; V: TRBV7-2; size: .; D: .; DNA: TGTGCCAGCAGCCCACGGGGGGAGTCGGATGGCTACACCTTC; CDR3: CASSPRGESDGYTF
length: 14; J: TRBJ1-6; V: TRBV5-6; size: .; D: .; DNA: TGTGCCAGCAGCTTGCGGGGGTCGGGTTCACCCCTCCACTTT; CDR3: CASSLRGSGSPLHF
length: 15; J: TRBJ1-2; V: TRBV7-9; size: .; D: TRBD1; DNA: TGTGCCAGCAGCTTAGAGGACAGGAGCAACTATGGCTACACCTTC; CDR3: CASSLEDRSNYGYTF
length: 15; J: TRBJ1-1; V: TRBV3-1/TRBV3-2; size: .; D: .; DNA: TGTGCCAGCAGCCCAACGATGGGGAGGAACACTGAAGCTTTCTTT; CDR3: CASSPTMGRNTEAFF
length: 13; J: TRBJ1-5; V: TRBV6-2/TRBV6-3; size: once; D: .; DNA: TGTGCCAGCAGTTCCGTAGCCAATCAGCCCCAGCATTTT; CDR3: CASSSVANQPQHF
length: 13; J: TRBJ1-2; V: TRBV30; size: .; D: .; DNA: TGTGCCGGGATATCGACAGTTTACTATGGCTACACCTTC; CDR3: CAGISTVYYGYTF
length: 14; J: TRBJ1-1; V: TRBV3-1/TRBV3-2; size: .; D: .; DNA: TGTGCCAGCAGCCGAGGGGGTGTGTACACTGAAGCTTTCTTT; CDR3: CASSRGGVYTEAFF
length: 15; J: TRBJ1-4; V: TRBV5-1; size: .; D: TRBD1; DNA: TGCGCCAGCAGCTTGGGGACAGGGCCTAATGAAAAACTGTTTTTT; CDR3: CASSLGTGPNEKLFF
length: 13; J: TRBJ1-2; V: TRBV10-3; size: .; D: TRBD1; DNA: TGTGCCATCAGTGTGAGTACAGGGGACGGCTACACCTTC; CDR3: CAISVSTGDGYTF
length: 15; J: TRBJ2-7; V: TRBV7-9; size: .; D: TRBD1; DNA: TGTGCCAGCAGCCCCGGACAGGGGACTCGAGCCGAGCAGTACTTC; CDR3: CASSPGQGTRAEQYF
length: 14; J: TRBJ1-1; V: TRBV19; size: once; D: .; DNA: TGTGCCAGTAGTATTTCGGGACATGATCGCAGAGCTTTCTTT; CDR3: CASSISGHDRRAFF
length: 13; J: TRBJ1-2; V: TRBV2; size: .; D: .; DNA: TGTGCCAGCAGGGGCAGATCAACCCCTGGCTACACCTTC; CDR3: CASRGRSTPGYTF
length: 15; J: TRBJ2-7; V: TRBV5-1; size: few; D: TRBD2; DNA: TGCGCCAGCGGCCGACTAGCGCCGCCAGTCCACGAGCAGTACTTC; CDR3: CASGRLAPPVHEQYF
length: 13; J: TRBJ2-7; V: TRBV28; size: few; D: TRBD2; DNA: TGTGCCAGCAGGAAGGGCGGGAGCTACGAGCAGTACTTC; CDR3: CASRKGGSYEQYF
length: 11; J: TRBJ1-2; V: TRBV7-2; size: .; D: .; DNA: TGTGCCAGCAGCTTAGCCTCCGGCTACACCTTC; CDR3: CASSLASGYTF
length: 14; J: TRBJ1-1; V: TRBV4-3; size: .; D: .; DNA: TGCGCCAGCAGCCAAGATGGGGGGGACACTGAAGCTTTCTTT; CDR3: CASSQDGGDTEAFF
length: 15; J: TRBJ1-1; V: TRBV18; size: .; D: .; DNA: TGTGCCAGCTCACCATCCTTCGCAGGGAACACTGAAGCTTTCTTT; CDR3: CASSPSFAGNTEAFF
length: 16; J: TRBJ1-4; V: TRBV3-1/TRBV3-2; size: .; D: .; DNA: TGTGCCAGCAGCCAAGGGTCGGGGGGCGCGGGAGAAAAACTGTTTTTT; CDR3: CASSQGSGGAGEKLFF
length: 17; J: TRBJ2-1; V: TRBV27; size: .; D: TRBD2; DNA: TGTGCCAGCAGCCCAATCCCGACTAGCGGGGTCTACAATGAGCAGTTCTTC; CDR3: CASSPIPTSGVYNEQFF
length: 17; J: TRBJ2-7; V: TRBV27; size: .; D: .; DNA: TGTGCCAGCAGTGACCCCCGCTCCGCAGGGTTGTATTACGAGCAGTACTTC; CDR3: CASSDPRSAGLYYEQYF
length: 16; J: TRBJ1-5; V: TRBV28; size: .; D: TRBD1; DNA: TGTGCCAGCAGTCAATACAACTGGACAGGGAGACAGCCCCAGCATTTT; CDR3: CASSQYNWTGRQPQHF
length: 14; J: TRBJ2-1; V: TRBV9; size: .; D: .; DNA: TGTGCCAGCGGTGCGCTAGCCACTTTGGATGAGCAGTTCTTC; CDR3: CASGALATLDEQFF
length: 14; J: TRBJ2-1; V: TRBV11-3; size: .; D: .; DNA: TGTGCCAGCAGCCTAACCCCCGCCTACAATGAGCAGTTCTTC; CDR3: CASSLTPAYNEQFF
length: 15; J: TRBJ2-2; V: TRBV19; size: .; D: TRBD2; DNA: TGTGCCAGTAGGAAAAGCGGGAGGGGCACCGGGGAGCTGTTTTTT; CDR3: CASRKSGRGTGELFF
length: 16; J: TRBJ1-5; V: TRBV29-1; size: once; D: TRBD1; DNA: TGCAGCGTTGAAGATAAGGGACAGAAGAATTATCAGCCCCAGCATTTT; CDR3: CSVEDKGQKNYQPQHF
length: 15; J: TRBJ2-4; V: TRBV11-1; size: .; D: .; DNA: TGTGCCAGCAGCTTGGAAGCGGCGGGTTCCAACATTCAGTACTTC; CDR3: CASSLEAAGSNIQYF
length: 18; J: TRBJ2-5; V: TRBV4-1; size: .; D: TRBD2; DNA: TGCGCCAGCAGCCAAGAACTTAGGGGAGCGGGAGCAGTAGAGACCCAGTACTTC; CDR3: CASSQELRGAGAVETQYF
length: 13; J: TRBJ2-3; V: TRBV12-3/TRBV12-4; size: .; D: .; DNA: TGTGCCAGCAGTTTTTGGGGGGCAGATACGCAGTATTTT; CDR3: CASSFWGADTQYF